Sequencing of this T cell receptor beta chain was carried out in a study of T-cell reconstitution after alpha-beta-depleted transplantation in children. This clonotype occurred many times. Germline values: CDR1 SGHDN, CDR2 FVKESK. J gave up 4 bases and V 4 bases, and 8 bases lay outside the gene matches. The CDR3 runs to 15 residues. During its preparation, the TCRbeta library received unique molecular identifiers. TCRdb re-called the PCR reads with MiXCR, one entry per CDR3 protein. Of 80,000 to 95,000 distinct CDR3 sequences listed, roughly 8% were seen once; the top ten hold roughly 6.9%. The chain employs TRBV14 and TRBJ1-1; 8 bases line up with TRBD1. The source was PBMCs from the stem cell graft donor, collected from the stem cell graft. The TCR sequence derives from a human donor who donated a stem cell graft to a child with congenital amegakaryocytic thrombocytopenia. The CDR3 here is CASSLRTGYGTEAFF. The CDR3 region has the DNA TGTGCCAGCAGCCTGCGGACAGGGTATGGCACTGAAGCTTTCTTT.